This TCR beta chain was captured by sequencing in a study of molecular identifiers for immune sequencing clone quantification. Trimming removed 5 bases from V and 8 bases from J; junction bases left unmatched: 11. Per germline, CDR1 MNHEY and CDR2 SMNVEV (reference sequence). This CDR3 is 16 amino acids long. This clonotype was counted at least ten times. Listed TCR primers and previously described methods were used for bulk TCR libraries. TCRdb re-analysed the PCR reads in MiXCR, keeping a single row per CDR3 protein. The data show over 60,000 distinct CDR3 sequences, with about 20% seen just once and 1.4% held by the top ten.

Source material: naive CD8+ T cells from blood, with Jurkat cell RNA spiked in. Described subset: FACS-sorted CD8+CD4-CCR7+CD45RA+ naive T cells. The TCR originated in a human donor in good health. Some libraries in this study had Jurkat cell RNA spiked in. The rearrangement links TRBV27 to TRBJ1-6; 8 bases line up with TRBD1. The CDR3 bases are TGTGCCAGCAGTCCTATCGGACAGGGATGGGATTCACCCCTCCACTTT. This translates into CASSPIGQGWDSPLHF.